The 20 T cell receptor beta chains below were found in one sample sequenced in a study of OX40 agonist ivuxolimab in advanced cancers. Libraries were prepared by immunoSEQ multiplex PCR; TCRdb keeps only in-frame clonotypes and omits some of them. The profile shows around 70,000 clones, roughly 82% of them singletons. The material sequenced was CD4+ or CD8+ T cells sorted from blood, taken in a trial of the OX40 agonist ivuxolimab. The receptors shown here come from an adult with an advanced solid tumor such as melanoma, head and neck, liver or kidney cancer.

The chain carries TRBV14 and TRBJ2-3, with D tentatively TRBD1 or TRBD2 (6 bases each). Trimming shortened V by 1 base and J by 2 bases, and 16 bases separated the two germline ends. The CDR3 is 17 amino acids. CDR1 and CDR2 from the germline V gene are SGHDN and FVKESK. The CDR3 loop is CASSQGGANFYTDTQYF. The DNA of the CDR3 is TGTGCCAGCAGCCAAGGGGGGGCTAACTTCTACACAGATACGCAGTATTTT. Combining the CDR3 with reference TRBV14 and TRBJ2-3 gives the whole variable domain EAGVTQFPSHSVIEKGQTVTLRCDPISGHDNLYWYRRVMGKEIKFLLHFVKESKQDESGMPNNRFLAERTGGTYSTLKVQPAELEDSGVYFCASSQGGANFYTDTQYFGPGTRLTVL.

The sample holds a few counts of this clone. The CDR3 sequence: CASSKLDRIRAYGYTF. CDR3 nucleotides: TGTGCCAGTAGTAAACTGGACAGAATTCGGGCCTATGGCTACACCTTC. V gene TRBV19 combines with J gene TRBJ1-2, with TRBD1 as a possible D gene (6 bases). In germline, CDR1 is LNHDA, CDR2 SQIVND (reference sequence). With 4 bases removed from V and 4 bases from J, the gap between germline ends came to 19 bases. The CDR3 has 16 residues.

The chain's CDR3 is CASSLALDGVNQPQHF. The CDR3 DNA is TGTGCCAGCAGCTTGGCCTTGGACGGAGTCAATCAGCCCCAGCATTTT. The chain couples TRBV5-4 to TRBJ1-5, with unresolved D. Germline V gene lookup returns CDR1 SGHNT and CDR2 YYREEE (reference sequence). Trimming stripped 0 bases from V and 3 bases from J, with 13 bases between. The CDR3 runs 16 residues.

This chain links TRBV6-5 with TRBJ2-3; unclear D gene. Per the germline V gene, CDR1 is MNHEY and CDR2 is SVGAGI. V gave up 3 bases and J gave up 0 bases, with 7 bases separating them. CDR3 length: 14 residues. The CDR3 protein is CASSYTDSTDTQYF. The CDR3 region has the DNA TGTGCCAGCAGTTATACGGACAGCACAGATACGCAGTATTTT.

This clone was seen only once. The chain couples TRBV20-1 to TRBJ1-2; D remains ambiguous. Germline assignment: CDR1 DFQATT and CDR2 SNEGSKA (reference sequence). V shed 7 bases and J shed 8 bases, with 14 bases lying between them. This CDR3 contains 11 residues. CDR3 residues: CSGVVLPGYTF. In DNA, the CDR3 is TGCAGTGGTGTGGTCCTGCCCGGCTACACCTTC.

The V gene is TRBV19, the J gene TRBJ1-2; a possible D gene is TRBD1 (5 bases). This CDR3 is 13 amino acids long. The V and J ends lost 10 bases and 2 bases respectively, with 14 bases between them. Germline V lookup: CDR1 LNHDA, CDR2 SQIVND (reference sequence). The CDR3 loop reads CATSIGGNYGYTF. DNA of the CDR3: TGTGCCACTTCTATCGGGGGAAACTATGGCTACACCTTC. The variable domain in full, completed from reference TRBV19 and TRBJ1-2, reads DGGITQSPKYLFRKEGQNVTLSCEQNLNHDAMYWYRQDPGQGLRLIYYSQIVNDFQKGDIAEGYSVSREKKESFPLTVTSAQKNPTAFYLCATSIGGNYGYTFGSGTRLTVV.

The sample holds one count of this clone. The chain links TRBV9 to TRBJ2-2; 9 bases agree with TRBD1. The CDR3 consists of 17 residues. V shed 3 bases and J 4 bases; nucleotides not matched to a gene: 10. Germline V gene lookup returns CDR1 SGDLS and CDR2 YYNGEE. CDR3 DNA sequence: TGTGCCAGCAGCGGAACATCACAGGGGGCGAGCACCGGGGAGCTGTTTTTT. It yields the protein CASSGTSQGASTGELFF.

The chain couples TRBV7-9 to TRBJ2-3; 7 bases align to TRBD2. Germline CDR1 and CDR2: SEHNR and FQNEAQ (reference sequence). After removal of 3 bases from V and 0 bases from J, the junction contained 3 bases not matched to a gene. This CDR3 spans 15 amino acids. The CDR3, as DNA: TGTGCCAGCAGCTTGGCTAGCGGTAGCACAGATACGCAGTATTTT. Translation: CASSLASGSTDTQYF.

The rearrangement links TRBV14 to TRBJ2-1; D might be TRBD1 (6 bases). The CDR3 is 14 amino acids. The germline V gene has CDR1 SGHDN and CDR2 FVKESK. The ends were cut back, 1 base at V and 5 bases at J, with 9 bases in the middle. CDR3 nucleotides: TGTGCCAGCAGCCAAGCTTACAGGGACAATGAGCAGTTCTTC. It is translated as CASSQAYRDNEQFF.

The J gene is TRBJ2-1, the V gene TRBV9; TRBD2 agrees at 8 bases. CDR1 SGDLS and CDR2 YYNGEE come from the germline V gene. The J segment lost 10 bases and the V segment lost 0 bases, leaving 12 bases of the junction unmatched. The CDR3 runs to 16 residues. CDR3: CASSVGGSGSPQEQFF. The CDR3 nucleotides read TGTGCCAGCAGCGTAGGAGGGAGCGGGAGCCCCCAAGAGCAGTTCTTC.

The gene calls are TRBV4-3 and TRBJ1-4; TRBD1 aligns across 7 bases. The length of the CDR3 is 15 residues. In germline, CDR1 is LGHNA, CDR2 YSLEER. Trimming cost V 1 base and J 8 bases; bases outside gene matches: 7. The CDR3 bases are TGCGCCAGCAGCCAAGTTCGGACAGGAGGAGAAAAACTGTTTTTT. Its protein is CASSQVRTGGEKLFF.

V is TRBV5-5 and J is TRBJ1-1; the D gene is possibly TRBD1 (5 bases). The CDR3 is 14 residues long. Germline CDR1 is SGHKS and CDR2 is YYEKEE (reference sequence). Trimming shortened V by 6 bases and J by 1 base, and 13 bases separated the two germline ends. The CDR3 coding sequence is TGTGCCAGCACCTTATACGACAGGAACACTGAAGCTTTCTTT. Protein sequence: CASTLYDRNTEAFF.

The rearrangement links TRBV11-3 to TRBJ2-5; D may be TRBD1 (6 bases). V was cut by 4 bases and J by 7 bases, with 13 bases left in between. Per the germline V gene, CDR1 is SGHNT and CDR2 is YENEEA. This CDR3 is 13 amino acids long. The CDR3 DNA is TGTGCCAGCAGCTCACAGGGAGAGGGGACCCAGTACTTC. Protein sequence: CASSSQGEGTQYF. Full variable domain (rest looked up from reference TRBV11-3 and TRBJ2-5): EAGVVQSPRYKIIEKKQPVAFWCNPISGHNTLYWYLQNLGQGPELLIRYENEEAVDDSQLPKDRFSAERLKGVDSTLKIQPAELGDSAVYLCASSSQGEGTQYFGPGTRLLVL.

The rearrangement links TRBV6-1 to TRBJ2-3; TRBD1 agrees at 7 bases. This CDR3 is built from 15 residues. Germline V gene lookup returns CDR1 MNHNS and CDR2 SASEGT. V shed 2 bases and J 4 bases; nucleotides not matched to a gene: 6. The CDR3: CASSERGPGADTQYF. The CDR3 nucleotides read TGTGCCAGCAGTGAAAGGGGGCCTGGGGCAGATACGCAGTATTTT.

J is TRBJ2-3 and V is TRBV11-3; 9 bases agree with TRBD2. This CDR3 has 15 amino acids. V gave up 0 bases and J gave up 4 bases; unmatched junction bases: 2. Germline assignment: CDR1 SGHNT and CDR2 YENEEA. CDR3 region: CASSLELAGSDTQYF. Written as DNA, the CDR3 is TGTGCCAGCAGCTTAGAACTAGCGGGCTCAGATACGCAGTATTTT.

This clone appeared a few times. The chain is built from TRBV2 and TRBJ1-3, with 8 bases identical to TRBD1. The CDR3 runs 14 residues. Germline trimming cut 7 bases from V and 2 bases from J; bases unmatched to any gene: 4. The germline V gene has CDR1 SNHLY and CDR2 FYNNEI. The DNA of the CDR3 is TGTGCCAGCATTAAGACAGGGGCTGGAAACACCATATATTTT. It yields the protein CASIKTGAGNTIYF.

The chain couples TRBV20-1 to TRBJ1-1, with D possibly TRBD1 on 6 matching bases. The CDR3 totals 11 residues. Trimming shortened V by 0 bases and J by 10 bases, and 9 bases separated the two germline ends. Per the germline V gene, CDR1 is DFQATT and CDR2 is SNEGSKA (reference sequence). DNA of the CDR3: TGCAGTGCTAGAGATAGGGGGAGAGCTTTCTTT. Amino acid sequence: CSARDRGRAFF.

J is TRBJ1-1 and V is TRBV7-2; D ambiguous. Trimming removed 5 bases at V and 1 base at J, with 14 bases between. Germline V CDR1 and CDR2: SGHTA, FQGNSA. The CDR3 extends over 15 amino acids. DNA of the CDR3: TGTGCCAGCAGCCCGTGGATTACGGGGAACACTGAAGCTTTCTTT. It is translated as CASSPWITGNTEAFF.

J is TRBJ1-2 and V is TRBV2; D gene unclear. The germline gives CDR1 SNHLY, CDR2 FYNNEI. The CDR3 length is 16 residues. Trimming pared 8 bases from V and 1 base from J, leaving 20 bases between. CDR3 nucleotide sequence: TGTGCCAGCGACCCCCGTTTTGGTTTAAGTAACTATGGCTACACCTTC. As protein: CASDPRFGLSNYGYTF.

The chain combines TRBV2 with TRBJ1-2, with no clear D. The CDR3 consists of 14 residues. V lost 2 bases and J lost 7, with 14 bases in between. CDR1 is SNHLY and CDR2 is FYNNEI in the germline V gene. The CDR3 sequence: CASSELVGRIGYTF. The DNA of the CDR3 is TGTGCCAGCAGTGAACTGGTGGGGAGGATTGGCTACACCTTC.